This T cell receptor (beta chain) is drawn from a study of cytomegalovirus exposure and HLA in healthy donors. General study findings and limits: Specific recognition of CMV antigens was confirmed in vitro for three chains (all CMV-associated). The classifier, whose performance was assessed in both the original and validation cohorts, reportedly diagnosed cytomegalovirus status with high specificity and sensitivity. Rarity held for most TCR sequences, but there were some public TCRs that occurred in many donors.

The protocol was immunoSEQ multiplex PCR, while the TCRdb copy is restricted to in-frame clones and leaves out a portion. The sample has 200,000 to 250,000 clones, less than 90% seen once. Germline V gene data show CDR1 as SGHTA and CDR2 as FQGNSA. The V gene end was trimmed by 4 bases and the J gene end by 5 bases; junction bases not matched to a gene: 7. The CDR3 is 14 residues long. Concerning this clone: Its antigen is not known.

Sequenced input: PBMCs. This chain joins TRBV7-2 and TRBJ2-7; 8 bases align to TRBD2. This clonotype was obtained from a woman in her late teens or twenties in good health and CMV-seronegative. The chain's CDR3 is CASSSDTGGHEQYF. The CDR3 nucleotides read TGTGCCAGCAGCTCCGATACGGGGGGGCACGAGCAGTACTTC.